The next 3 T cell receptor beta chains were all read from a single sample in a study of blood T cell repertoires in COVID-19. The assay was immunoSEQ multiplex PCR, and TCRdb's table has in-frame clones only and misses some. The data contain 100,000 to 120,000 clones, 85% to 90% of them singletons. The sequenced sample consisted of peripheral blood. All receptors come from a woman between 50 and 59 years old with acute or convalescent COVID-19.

The CDR3 loop is CASSTDRGWGNQPQHF. Here the CDR3 DNA reads TGTGCCAGTAGTACTGACAGGGGATGGGGCAATCAGCCCCAGCATTTT. The chain combines TRBV19 with TRBJ1-5; 8 nucleotides align to TRBD1. This CDR3 has 16 amino acids. Trimming at V came to 4 bases and at J to 2 bases, leaving 7 bases not matched to a gene. CDR1 LNHDA and CDR2 SQIVND come from the germline V gene (reference sequence).

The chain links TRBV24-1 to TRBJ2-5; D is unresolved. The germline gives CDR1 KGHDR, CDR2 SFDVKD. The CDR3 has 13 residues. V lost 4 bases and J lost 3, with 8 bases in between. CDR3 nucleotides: TGTGCCACCAGTGACCGGGTTGAAGAGACCCAGTACTTC. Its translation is CATSDRVEETQYF.

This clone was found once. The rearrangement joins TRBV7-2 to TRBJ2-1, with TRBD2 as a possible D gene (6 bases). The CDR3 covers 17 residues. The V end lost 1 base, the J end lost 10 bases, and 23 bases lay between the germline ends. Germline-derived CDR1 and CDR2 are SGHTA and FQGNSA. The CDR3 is CASSLVVGLKALGEQFF. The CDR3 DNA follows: TGTGCCAGCAGCTTAGTAGTGGGACTGAAGGCTTTAGGGGAGCAGTTCTTC.